The sequence of this T cell receptor beta chain was determined in a study of CD8+CD57+ T cells in acquired aplastic anemia. Broader study findings: Patients and controls had CD8+ Simpson's diversity values that were not significantly distinct.

This clonotype has a handful of counts. Antigen specificity is unknown. V was clipped by 4 bases and J by 4 bases, with 11 bases between them. CDR3 length equals 14 residues. The germline V gene encodes CDR1 ENHRY and CDR2 SYGVKD. The patients chosen for sequencing had shown expansion of CD8+CD57+ cells (detected by flow cytometry). The TCR beta profiling, which covered VDJ combination and CDR3 sequence, was carried out using genomic DNA as the template. TCRdb reanalysed the reads using MiXCR and keeps one entry per CDR3 protein. Found here are more than 70,000 distinct CDR3 sequences, 70% of them singletons; the top ten hold 70% to 90%.

The TCR sequence derives from a human donor with aplastic anemia. The sequencing sample was made of sorted CD4+, CD8+, or CD8+CD57+ T cells (not recorded which) from PBMCs. The V and J genes are TRBV10-3 and TRBJ1-5; D ambiguous. The CDR3: CAISGTGLNQPQHF. As DNA, the CDR3 is TGTGCCATCAGTGGAACGGGTCTGAATCAGCCCCAGCATTTT.